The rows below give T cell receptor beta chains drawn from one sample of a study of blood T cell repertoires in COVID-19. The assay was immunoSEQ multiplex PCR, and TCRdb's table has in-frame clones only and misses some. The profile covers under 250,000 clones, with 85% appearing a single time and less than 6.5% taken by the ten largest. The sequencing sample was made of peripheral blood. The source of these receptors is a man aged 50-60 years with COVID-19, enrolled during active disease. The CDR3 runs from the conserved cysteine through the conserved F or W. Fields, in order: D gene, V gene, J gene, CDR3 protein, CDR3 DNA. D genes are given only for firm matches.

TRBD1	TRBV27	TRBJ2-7	CASRPGQGLYEQYF	TGTGCCAGCAGACCGGGACAGGGGCTCTACGAGCAGTACTTC
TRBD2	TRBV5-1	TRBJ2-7	CASSLALAGREQYF	TGCGCCAGCAGCTTGGCGCTAGCGGGGCGCGAGCAGTACTTC
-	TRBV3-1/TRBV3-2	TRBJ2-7	CASSLGGSSYEQYF	TGTGCCAGCAGCCTGGGGGGTAGCTCCTACGAGCAGTACTTC
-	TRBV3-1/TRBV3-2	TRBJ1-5	CASSPGGLAQHF	TGTGCCAGCAGCCCGGGGGGACTTGCCCAGCATTTT
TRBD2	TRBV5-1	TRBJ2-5	CASSSTGLAGGKTQYF	TGCGCCAGCAGCTCTACGGGACTAGCGGGGGGAAAGACCCAGTACTTC
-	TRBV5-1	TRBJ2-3	CASREGLANTQYF	TGCGCCAGCCGCGAGGGCTTGGCGAATACGCAGTATTTT
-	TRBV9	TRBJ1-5	CASSSLRRGGGQPQHF	TGTGCCAGCAGCTCCCTAAGGAGGGGGGGCGGTCAGCCCCAGCATTTT
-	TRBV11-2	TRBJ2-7	CASTPIRGGEQYF	TGTGCCAGCACCCCGATCAGGGGTGGCGAGCAGTACTTC
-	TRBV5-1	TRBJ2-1	CASSSTYNEQFF	TGCGCCAGCAGCTCTACCTACAATGAGCAGTTCTTC
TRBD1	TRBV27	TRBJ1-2	CASSQGTGYGYTF	TGTGCCAGCAGTCAAGGGACAGGGTATGGCTACACCTTC
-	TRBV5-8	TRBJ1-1	CASSSFITEAFF	TGTGCCAGCAGCTCCTTTATCACTGAAGCTTTCTTT
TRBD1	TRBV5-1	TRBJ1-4	CASSPSGTGASEKLFF	TGCGCCAGCAGCCCTTCCGGGACAGGGGCTAGTGAAAAACTGTTTTTT
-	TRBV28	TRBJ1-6	CASRSNRVGGSPLHF	TGTGCCAGCAGATCAAACAGGGTAGGAGGCTCACCCCTCCACTTT
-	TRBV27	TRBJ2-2	CASSFGQGYTGELFF	TGTGCCAGCAGTTTTGGCCAGGGATACACCGGGGAGCTGTTTTTT
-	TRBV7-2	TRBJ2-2	CASSLEIPRGYRNTGELFF	TGTGCCAGCAGCTTAGAGATTCCGAGAGGATACCGGAACACCGGGGAGCTGTTTTTT